This TCR beta chain emerged from a study of somatic mutations in cytotoxic T cells in rheumatoid arthritis (dated by TCRdb to about 2017). In terms of the full investigation: Some V beta antibody-stained T-cell populations were flow-sorted on a FACSAria II or Sony SH800 at nearly 100% purity, and sorted V beta1+ cells also underwent TCRB sequencing. To characterize clonality, the study used TCRB deep sequencing while asking whether somatic mutations are carried by expanded CD8+ T-cell clones in newly diagnosed, untreated rheumatoid arthritis. TCRB deep sequencing was performed for approximately 60 rheumatoid arthritis patients and 20 healthy controls. Patient and control groups had essentially identical median ages.

A remark on this clone: The antigen it recognizes is unknown. No quality values exist for individual bases; no much larger clone is one base distant.

CDR1 SNHLY and CDR2 FYNNEI are derived from the germline V gene. Trimming accounts for 3 bases at V and 2 bases at J, while the number of junction bases matched to no gene is 1. The cysteine opens and the phenylalanine closes a CDR3 of 14 amino acids. Of the read, only the CDR3 DNA is kept; its 42 bases are in frame from base 1. What the authors observed across the whole study: The largest CD8+ clone made up more than 20% of CD8+ cells in about an eighth of the 65 patients, and blood and synovial fluid shared several identical CD8+ TCRB sequences. An increase of CD8+ clonality with age was seen in patients (Spearman r ≈ 0.5) but not in healthy controls. The antigen targets of the expanded CD8+ clones were unknown, and absence from virus-specific databases did not rule out viral specificity. CD8+ T-cell clonality in rheumatoid arthritis patients was not significantly different from that in age-matched healthy controls. No adjustment for multiple comparisons was made for the slight TRBV07 underrepresentation in patients.

With a median age of approximately 61 years (range about 21-75) and roughly 59% female, the healthy controls consisted of 20 blood donors whose buffy coats were used. CD4+ and CD8+ cells were isolated by positive magnetic bead selection on an AutoMACS, and purity was checked by flow cytometry. Peripheral blood mononuclear cells were obtained using density gradient separation with Ficoll-Paque PLUS. DNA was extracted from CD4-enriched, CD8-enriched or PBMC samples with Nucleospin Tissue or Tissue XS kits and quantified with a Qubit 2.0 fluorometer. TCRB CDR3 sequencing used the immunoSEQ assay on genomic DNA. In the authors' own workflow: Analyses were restricted to productive TCRB rearrangements. Clonality was expressed as a Shannon entropy-based productive clonality index, with each clone defined by a unique TCRB CDR3 sequence. Repertoire overlap between two samples was calculated from the template counts of each clone relative to total templates per sample. V-gene usage measured by flow cytometry correlated with TCRB sequencing V-gene usage, with a Spearman r of approximately 0.66. In its TCRdb copy, this immuneACCESS table keeps in-frame sequences only and misses some clones. Where compared with another copy, unresolved V genes explain less than half of these, and the others have no known cause. That table is the source of V, J and clone size, and D and trimming were worked out from the DNA. The sample table contains more than 20,000 clones; only one count was recorded for roughly 87% of them. The ten top clones hold around 5.1% of the sample.

The rearrangement combines TRBV2 with TRBJ2-1; 7 nucleotides in the junction match TRBD1. Sequencing was carried out using CD8+ T cells sorted from blood. The receptor comes from a man aged 50 to 59 in good health. In nucleotides, the sequence is TGTGCCAGCAGTGAGACAGGGACCTACAATGAGCAGTTCTTC. Protein translation: CASSETGTYNEQFF.